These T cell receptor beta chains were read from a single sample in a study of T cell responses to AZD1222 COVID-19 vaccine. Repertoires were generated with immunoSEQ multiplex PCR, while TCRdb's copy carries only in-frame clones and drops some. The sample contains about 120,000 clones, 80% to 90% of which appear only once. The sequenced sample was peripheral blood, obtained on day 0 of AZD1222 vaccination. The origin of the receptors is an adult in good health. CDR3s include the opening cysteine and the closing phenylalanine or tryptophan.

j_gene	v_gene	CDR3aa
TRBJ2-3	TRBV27	CASSSSGISTDTQYF
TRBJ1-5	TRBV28	CASTWGAGQPQHF
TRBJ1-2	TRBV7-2	CASSRDRVEGYTF
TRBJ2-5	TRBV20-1	CSASSGAGETQYF
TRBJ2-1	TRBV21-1	CATLSDGTHYNEQFF
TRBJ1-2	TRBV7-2	CASSLVGQGANYGYTF
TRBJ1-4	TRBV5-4	CASSSWGSNEKLFF
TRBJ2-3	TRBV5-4	CASSSKSTDTQYF
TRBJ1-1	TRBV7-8	CASSLGVDTEAFF
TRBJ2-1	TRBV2	CASSDSGRGDEQFF
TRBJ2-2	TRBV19	CATHGQGKDTGELFF
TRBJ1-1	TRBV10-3	CAISRQEDTEAFF
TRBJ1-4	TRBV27	CASSGPRGLNEKLFF
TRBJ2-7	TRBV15	CATSSDRGNTYEQYF
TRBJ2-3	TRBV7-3	CASSSGTSGGTTDTQYF
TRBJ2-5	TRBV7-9	CASSPSGGVKTQYF
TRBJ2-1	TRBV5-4	CASSPRPSSYNEQFF
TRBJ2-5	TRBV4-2	CASSQDRGGGETQYF
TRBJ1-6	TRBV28	CASSLRGPDMTLHF
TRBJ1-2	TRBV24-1	CATSQGAKGYTF
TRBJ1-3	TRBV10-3	CAISEWGIGTPYSGNTIYF
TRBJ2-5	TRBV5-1	CASSFFGLGETQYF
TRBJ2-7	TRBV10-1	CASSEVGYEQYF
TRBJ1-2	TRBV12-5	CARTLTGGYGYTF
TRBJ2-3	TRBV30	CAWSRKGQGETDTQYF
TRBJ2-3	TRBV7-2	CASSLVGSRSSTDTQYF
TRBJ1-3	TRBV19	CASSIDRVGHNSGNTIYF
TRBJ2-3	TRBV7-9	CASRPTGGTQYF
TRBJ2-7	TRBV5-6	CASSPGAGDYEQYF
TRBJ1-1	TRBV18	CASSPTTDRRNTEAFF
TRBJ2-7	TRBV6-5	CASTPDSRYEQYF
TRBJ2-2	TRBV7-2	CASSSLPHGELFF
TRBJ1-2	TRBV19	CASSPDRGIYGYTF
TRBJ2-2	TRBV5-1	CASSLSRGSTGELFF
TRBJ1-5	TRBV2	CASSKSVRQPQHF
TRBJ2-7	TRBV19	CASSAGQGNEQYF
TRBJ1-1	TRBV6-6	CASSIAGGGSAEAFF